The 21 T cell receptor beta chains in this list originate from one sample, sequenced in a study of response to subunit inactivated influenza vaccine. TCRdb re-derived calls from the RT-PCR reads in MiXCR, one entry per CDR3 protein. The sample has about 780,000 distinct CDR3 sequences, around a sixth seen once; the top ten hold 11%. Sequenced here: PBMCs from blood, sampled about 5 days after vaccination. Every receptor here comes from a man aged 45-65 years who received an inactivated influenza vaccine.

The chain links TRBV7-9 to TRBJ2-1, with D perhaps matching TRBD1 (6 bases). The germline V gene has CDR1 SEHNR and CDR2 FQNEAQ (reference sequence). With 2 bases removed from V and 0 bases from J, the gap between germline ends came to 14 bases. The CDR3 sequence is 17 residues long. CDR3: CASSLPGHISSYNEQFF. The CDR3 coding sequence is TGTGCCAGCAGCTTACCGGGACACATAAGCTCCTACAATGAGCAGTTCTTC. The complete variable domain, with remaining parts taken from reference TRBV7-9 and TRBJ2-1, reads DTGVSQNPRHKITKRGQNVTFRCDPISEHNRLYWYRQTLGQGPEFLTYFQNEAQLEKSRLLSDRFSAERPKGSFSTLEIQRTEQGDSAMYLCASSLPGHISSYNEQFFGPGTRLTVL.

This clonotype was seen a handful of times. The rearrangement links TRBV7-2 to TRBJ2-3, with D tentatively TRBD2 (5 bases). The germline V and J ends were trimmed by 5 bases and 4 bases, with 13 bases remaining between them. CDR3 length equals 14 residues. CDR1 SGHTA and CDR2 FQGNSA come from the germline V gene. The DNA for the CDR3 is TGTGCCAGCAGCCTCCGGGAAAACCCAGATACGCAGTATTTT. Translation: CASSLRENPDTQYF. The full variable domain, its missing parts supplied by reference TRBV7-2 and TRBJ2-3, is GAGVSQSPSNKVTEKGKDVELRCDPISGHTALYWYRQSLGQGLEFLIYFQGNSAPDKSGLPSDRFSAERTGGSVSTLTIQRTQQEDSAVYLCASSLRENPDTQYFGPGTRLTVL.

This chain uses TRBV6-2 or TRBV6-3 with TRBJ2-5; D may be TRBD1 (7 bases). This CDR3 has 19 amino acids. Germline CDR1 MNHEY, CDR2 SVGEGT. V was trimmed by 10 bases and J by 4 bases, leaving 34 bases between them. CDR3 sequence reads: CATRGTKPRKGAHRETQYF. In DNA form, the CDR3 reads TGTGCCACCCGGGGGACCAAACCAAGGAAGGGGGCGCACAGAGAGACCCAGTACTTC.

This clonotype showed up just a few times. This chain uses TRBV7-2 with TRBJ1-5; 8 bases fit TRBD1. The CDR3 is 16 residues long. Trimming at V came to 3 bases and at J to 3 bases, leaving 7 bases not matched to a gene. Germline V gene lookup returns CDR1 SGHTA and CDR2 FQGNSA. The CDR3 coding sequence is TGTGCCAGCAGCTTTTCGGGGACAGGTGACAATCAGCCCCAGCATTTT. This codes for CASSFSGTGDNQPQHF.

This chain uses TRBV5-1 with TRBJ1-6; D uncertain. This CDR3 has 15 residues. The V gene's germline CDR1 is SGHRS and CDR2 YFSETQ. V was pared by 0 bases and J by 9 bases, with 13 bases between. The chain's CDR3 is CASSLVGDESSPLHF. In nucleotides, the CDR3 is TGCGCCAGCAGCTTGGTTGGGGATGAGTCTTCACCCCTCCACTTT.

This clonotype was counted between two and nine times. The CDR3 is CASSRGSLLTYEQYF. The CDR3 coding sequence is TGTGCCAGCAGTCGGGGCAGCCTACTAACCTACGAGCAGTACTTC. The chain couples TRBV6-1 to TRBJ2-7; D tentatively fits TRBD1 or TRBD2 (5 bases each). V was cut by 5 bases and J by 2 bases, with 16 bases left in between. Germline V gene data show CDR1 as MNHNS and CDR2 as SASEGT. The CDR3 runs to 15 residues.

This chain uses TRBV20-1 with TRBJ1-1, with 7 bases matching TRBD1. Germline V gene lookup returns CDR1 DFQATT and CDR2 SNEGSKA (reference sequence). The CDR3 runs to 16 residues. Germline trimming cut 3 bases from V and 2 bases from J; bases unmatched to any gene: 12. CDR3 sequence reads: CSARRQTGTLNTEAFF. The CDR3 coding sequence is TGCAGTGCTAGGAGGCAGACAGGGACCCTCAACACTGAAGCTTTCTTT.

The chain carries TRBV20-1 and TRBJ2-3; TRBD1 agrees at 12 bases. Germline-derived CDR1 and CDR2 are DFQATT and SNEGSKA (reference sequence). This CDR3 is built from 17 residues. Losses at the gene ends were 6 bases for V and 5 bases for J; bases not matched to a gene: 15. The CDR3 DNA sequence: TGCAGTGCGGGTCGGTTTAGGGACAGGGGGCGCGGAGATACGCAGTATTTT. Its translation: CSAGRFRDRGRGDTQYF.

This clonotype was seen a single time. This rearrangement joins TRBV30 to TRBJ2-1, with D tentatively TRBD2 (7 bases). With 2 bases removed from V and 5 bases from J, the gap between germline ends came to 13 bases. The CDR3 runs to 14 residues. Germline CDR1 reads GTSNPN; CDR2 reads SVGIG (reference sequence). CDR3 DNA sequence: TGTGCCTGGAGTCTGGGGGGGGGCAACAATGAGCAGTTCTTC. Amino acids: CAWSLGGGNNEQFF.

The chain is built from TRBV20-1 and TRBJ2-3, with 15 bases aligning to TRBD2. The CDR3 loop spans 17 amino acids. Per germline, CDR1 DFQATT and CDR2 SNEGSKA (reference sequence). With V trimmed by 3 bases and J by 5 bases, 9 bases remained unmatched. The CDR3 DNA reads TGCAGTGCTAGCGCACCGGGACTAGCGGGGGGAGGAGATACGCAGTATTTT. Translation: CSASAPGLAGGGDTQYF.

This clonotype was detected a few times. The chain combines TRBV27 with TRBJ1-2; 9 positions agree with TRBD1. CDR3 size: 14 residues. Germline V lookup: CDR1 MNHEY, CDR2 SMNVEV (reference sequence). With V trimmed by 6 bases and J by 5 bases, 7 bases remained unmatched. The CDR3 region is CASSRQGEAYGYTF. Written as DNA, the CDR3 is TGTGCCAGCAGCCGACAGGGGGAGGCTTATGGCTACACCTTC.

This clonotype was detected only a few times. The chain links TRBV6-2 or TRBV6-3 to TRBJ2-1; 9 bases map to TRBD2. This CDR3 region has 14 residues. Germline loops: CDR1 MNHEY, CDR2 SVGEGT. Trimming removed 8 bases from V and 4 bases from J; junction bases left unmatched: 6. CDR3 sequence reads: CASSGLALYNEQFF. CDR3 bases: TGTGCCAGCTCCGGACTAGCGCTGTACAATGAGCAGTTCTTC.

The rearrangement uses TRBV4-3 and TRBJ1-6, with D possibly being TRBD1 (5 bases). Germline V lookup: CDR1 LGHNA, CDR2 YSLEER. Trimming shortened V by 0 bases and J by 9 bases, and 9 bases separated the two germline ends. This CDR3 contains 14 residues. Here the CDR3 reads CASSQDWGSSPLHF. DNA of the CDR3: TGCGCCAGCAGCCAAGACTGGGGGTCTTCACCCCTCCACTTT.

This clonotype was observed a few times. The chain combines TRBV14 with TRBJ1-6; D gene ambiguous. The CDR3 is 14 residues long. The germline gives CDR1 SGHDN, CDR2 FVKESK. Trimming cost V 4 bases and J 10 bases, with 14 bases left between them. CDR3 protein: CASSRRQEDSPLHF. The DNA for the CDR3 is TGTGCCAGCAGCCGCCGACAAGAGGACTCACCCCTCCACTTT.

The rearrangement joins TRBV28 to TRBJ2-7, with D tentatively TRBD2 (6 bases). Germline CDR1 and CDR2: MDHEN and SYDVKM. V lost 6 bases and J 2 bases, leaving 14 bases between the germline ends. CDR3 size: 14 residues. CDR3 DNA sequence: TGTGCCAGCAGAATGGGGAGGCAAACCTACGAGCAGTACTTC. Translating gives CASRMGRQTYEQYF. Supplemented by reference TRBV28 and TRBJ2-7, the full variable domain reads DVKVTQSSRYLVKRTGEKVFLECVQDMDHENMFWYRQDPGLGLRLIYFSYDVKMKEKGDIPEGYSVSREKKERFSLILESASTNQTSMYLCASRMGRQTYEQYFGPGTRLTVT.

The rearrangement joins TRBV6-6 to TRBJ1-2; D gene unclear. Looked up from germline, CDR1 is MNHNY and CDR2 is SVGAGI (reference sequence). The germline V and J ends were trimmed by 5 bases and 7 bases, with 11 bases remaining between them. The CDR3 runs to 12 residues. The CDR3 DNA follows: TGTGCCAGCAGTCAGGAGCGGGGTGGCTACACCTTC. It yields the protein CASSQERGGYTF.

This clonotype was picked up many times. A read error may account for a junction end that differs from germline. The J gene is TRBJ2-1, the V gene TRBV6-5; 11 bases agree with TRBD1. CDR1 is MNHEY, CDR2 SVGAGI, per germline. CDR3 length: 15 amino acids. The CDR3 reads CASSDSGTGGNEQFF. The CDR3 region has the DNA TGTGCCAGCAGTGACTCCGGGACAGGGGGCAATGAGCAGTTCTTC.

This clonotype was seen at least ten times. The V and J genes are TRBV12-3 or TRBV12-4 and TRBJ1-1; no clear D. V shed 3 bases and J shed 2 bases, with 13 bases lying between them. This CDR3 has 15 residues. The CDR3 DNA reads as TGTGCCAGCAGTTTGGAGTACAGATCTAACACTGAAGCTTTCTTT. Protein sequence: CASSLEYRSNTEAFF.

The chain uses TRBV28 and TRBJ2-7; 10 nucleotides match TRBD2. The CDR3 extends over 15 amino acids. J was trimmed by 5 bases and V by 1 base; bases with no gene match: 5. In germline, CDR1 is MDHEN, CDR2 SYDVKM. DNA of the CDR3: TGTGCCAGCAGTTTATTGAGACTAGCGGGCCACGAGCAGTACTTC. Its protein product is CASSLLRLAGHEQYF.

In this sample, this clonotype turned up a few times. This sequence joins TRBV12-3 or TRBV12-4 and TRBJ1-3; TRBD1 is a possible D gene (6 bases). The CDR3 covers 15 residues. Trimming left V 3 bases short and J 4 bases short, with 13 bases between. The CDR3 region has the DNA TGTGCCAGCAGTTTTTCAGGGGCGAGCGGAAACACCATATATTTT. Amino acids: CASSFSGASGNTIYF.

This chain uses TRBV6-2 or TRBV6-3 with TRBJ2-3; 7 nucleotides agree with TRBD2. The trim removed 6 bases at V and 6 bases at J, leaving 9 bases unmatched. There are 14 residues in the CDR3. Per germline, CDR1 MNHEY and CDR2 SVGEGT. CDR3 sequence (DNA): TGTGCCAGCAGCCCGACTAGCACACGTGATACGCAGTATTTT. This encodes CASSPTSTRDTQYF.